The table lists the clone carrying this T cell receptor beta chain with a few counts. The antigen remains unidentified. Germline values: CDR1 MNHEY, CDR2 SVGEGT. V gave up 1 base and J gave up 5 bases, with 2 bases separating them. The CDR3 contains 11 residues. TCRdb reprocessed the reads via MiXCR and lists one record per CDR3 protein. The sample lists around 740,000 distinct CDR3 sequences, under 40% occurring once. This record belongs to a study of T cell repertoires in cytomegalovirus infection. About the research overall: Public TCR beta signatures were indicative of both CMV infection and a matching HLA type.

Findings and limits, study-wide: In two of eight donors, the top clonotype was HLA-C-restricted CMV-specific. Adding up the frequency of public TCR beta families identified people who carried CMV plus the relevant HLA.

This clonotype was sampled from a human donor in good health (CMV status not recorded). Some clones in this sample may be carry-over from other donors' samples. The sample comprised PBMCs. The chain is built from TRBV6-2 or TRBV6-3 and TRBJ2-5; D uncertain. CDR3 nucleotide sequence: TGTGCCAGCAGTTACTTCGAGACCCAGTACTTC. It yields the protein CASSYFETQYF.